The 21 T cell receptor beta chains below all came from one sample that was sequenced in a study of cytomegalovirus exposure and HLA in healthy donors. 13 Jbeta primers and 60 Vbeta primers were used for the PCR. TCRdb's copy holds only in-frame clones and misses some; the assay was immunoSEQ multiplex PCR. This sample has around 120,000 clones, with over 75% found just once. Sequencing was carried out using PBMCs. All receptors come from a boy younger than 18 in good health and CMV-seronegative.

The chain uses TRBV5-1 and TRBJ1-1; TRBD1 aligns across 7 bases. The V and J ends lost 4 bases and 3 bases, in that order; junction bases with no gene match: 6. Germline CDR1 reads SGHRS; CDR2 reads YFSETQ. This CDR3 region has 14 residues. The DNA of the CDR3 is TGCGCCAGCAGCCCCCTGACAGGGCACACTGAAGCTTTCTTT. Amino acids: CASSPLTGHTEAFF.

This clone was recorded once. The germline gene is not matched at one end of the junction; a read error may be the cause. The V call is TRBV6-5, the J call TRBJ1-2; D gene unclear. The length of the CDR3 is 14 residues. CDR1 is MNHEY, CDR2 SVGAGI, per germline. The CDR3 coding sequence is TGTGCCAGCAGTTACTACTCCAACAGCTATGGCTACCCCTTC. It encodes CASSYYSNSYGYPF.

The V gene is TRBV5-1, the J gene TRBJ1-5, with D uncertain. Germline assignment: CDR1 SGHRS and CDR2 YFSETQ. Trimming left V 2 bases short and J 5 bases short, with 11 bases between. This CDR3 is 14 amino acids long. DNA of the CDR3: TGCGCCAGCAGCTTAGGAGGGTTTGATCAGCCCCAGCATTTT. Translated, it gives CASSLGGFDQPQHF.

The chain links TRBV7-2 to TRBJ2-7, with 12 bases identical to TRBD2. V lost 2 bases and J lost 6; bases outside the gene matches: 5. This CDR3 spans 15 amino acids. CDR1 is SGHTA and CDR2 is FQGNSA in the germline V gene. The CDR3 region has the DNA TGTGCCAGCAGCTTATCACCGACTAGCGGGAGCGAGCAGTACTTC. This codes for CASSLSPTSGSEQYF.

J is TRBJ1-2 and V is TRBV19; possible D gene TRBD1, 6 bases. The V gene lost 6 bases and the J gene lost 3 bases, with 17 bases spanning the gap. Per germline, CDR1 LNHDA and CDR2 SQIVND (reference sequence). The CDR3 length is 15 residues. CDR3 sequence reads: CASRRTLGADYGYTF. CDR3 DNA: TGTGCCAGTAGACGGACCTTGGGGGCCGACTATGGCTACACCTTC.

The V and J genes are TRBV7-6 and TRBJ1-1, with D hard to call. This CDR3 is built from 12 residues. The V end lost 1 base, the J end lost 6 bases, and 6 bases lay between the germline ends. CDR1 is SGHVS and CDR2 is FNYEAQ in the germline V gene. This CDR3 is CASSLVGAEAFF. The CDR3 DNA is TGTGCCAGCAGCTTAGTGGGCGCTGAAGCTTTCTTT.

The chain uses TRBV27 and TRBJ2-7; TRBD1 agrees at 11 bases. The germline V gene encodes CDR1 MNHEY and CDR2 SMNVEV (reference sequence). The CDR3 loop spans 14 amino acids. The V and J ends lost 8 bases and 7 bases, in that order; junction bases with no gene match: 10. The CDR3 reads CASYRTGGEGEQYF. Written as DNA, the CDR3 is TGTGCCAGCTATCGGACAGGGGGCGAAGGAGAGCAGTACTTC.

CDR3 nucleotides: TGCGCCAGCAGCCACCCCGGGATCTTTAACACTGAAGCTTTCTTT. Its protein is CASSHPGIFNTEAFF. The chain employs TRBV4-1 and TRBJ1-1; unclear D gene. Germline V gene sequence: CDR1 MGHRA, CDR2 YSYEKL. There are 15 residues in the CDR3. The V end lost 3 bases, the J end lost 2 bases, and 13 bases lay between the germline ends.

J is TRBJ2-4 and V is TRBV5-4, with D possibly TRBD2 on 5 matching bases. The CDR3 spans 14 residues. Trimming stripped 0 bases from V and 5 bases from J, with 9 bases between. Per the germline V gene, CDR1 is SGHNT and CDR2 is YYREEE (reference sequence). For the CDR3, the DNA is TGTGCCAGCAGCTTGGCGGGGATCGAAAACATTCAGTACTTC. It yields the protein CASSLAGIENIQYF.

The genes are TRBV19 and TRBJ1-5; TRBD1 agrees at 8 bases. Germline values: CDR1 LNHDA, CDR2 SQIVND (reference sequence). This CDR3 has 16 residues. V lost 5 bases, J lost 3 bases, and 9 bases stayed unmatched. CDR3 region: CASSPSDRGLNQPQHF. The CDR3 DNA sequence: TGTGCCAGTAGTCCCTCCGACAGGGGCCTCAATCAGCCCCAGCATTTT. Full variable domain (remainder filled in from reference TRBV19 and TRBJ1-5): DGGITQSPKYLFRKEGQNVTLSCEQNLNHDAMYWYRQDPGQGLRLIYYSQIVNDFQKGDIAEGYSVSREKKESFPLTVTSAQKNPTAFYLCASSPSDRGLNQPQHFGDGTRLSIL.

V is TRBV6-1 and J is TRBJ1-6, with unresolved D. CDR1 and CDR2 from the germline V gene are MNHNS and SASEGT. The V end was cut by 2 bases, the J end by 3 bases, with 5 bases between. CDR3 length: 14 amino acids. This chain's CDR3 is CASSERGYNSPLHF. In DNA form, the CDR3 reads TGTGCCAGCAGTGAACGGGGCTATAATTCACCCCTCCACTTT.

Here the CDR3 DNA reads TGTGCCAGTGGTAAGCGGGAGGGCAACAATGAGCAGTTCTTC. It yields the protein CASGKREGNNEQFF. The chain couples TRBV19 to TRBJ2-1, with 10 bases that match TRBD2. After removal of 8 bases from V and 5 bases from J, the junction contained 6 bases not matched to a gene. The CDR3 is made up of 14 amino acids. Per the germline V gene, CDR1 is LNHDA and CDR2 is SQIVND (reference sequence). The complete variable domain, with remaining parts taken from reference TRBV19 and TRBJ2-1, reads DGGITQSPKYLFRKEGQNVTLSCEQNLNHDAMYWYRQDPGQGLRLIYYSQIVNDFQKGDIAEGYSVSREKKESFPLTVTSAQKNPTAFYLCASGKREGNNEQFFGPGTRLTVL.

The J gene is TRBJ1-6, the V gene TRBV5-1; D may be TRBD1 (6 bases). The CDR3 runs to 16 residues. Germline V gene data show CDR1 as SGHRS and CDR2 as YFSETQ. The V gene lost 0 bases and the J gene lost 7 bases, with 14 bases spanning the gap. CDR3 in DNA: TGCGCCAGCAGCTTGGCGCCAGGGGCTCAGAATTCACCCCTCCACTTT. As protein: CASSLAPGAQNSPLHF. Full variable domain (outside the CDR3, taken from reference TRBV5-1 and TRBJ1-6): KAGVTQTPRYLIKTRGQQVTLSCSPISGHRSVSWYQQTPGQGLQFLFEYFSETQRNKGNFPGRFSGRQFSNSRSEMNVSTLELGDSALYLCASSLAPGAQNSPLHFGNGTRLTVT.

The rearrangement joins TRBV27 to TRBJ2-5; D is possibly TRBD2 (6 bases). The CDR3 runs 16 residues. Germline V gives CDR1 MNHEY, CDR2 SMNVEV (reference sequence). V lost 0 bases to trimming and J lost 3 bases, with 14 bases between them. CDR3 nucleotides: TGTGCCAGCAGTTTATCTCCGACGGGAGCCAAAGAGACCCAGTACTTC. Residues: CASSLSPTGAKETQYF.

This clone was counted once. The chain has TRBV19 and TRBJ2-3; 8 bases align to TRBD2. The V and J ends lost 6 bases and 5 bases, in that order; junction bases with no gene match: 7. Germline V lookup: CDR1 LNHDA, CDR2 SQIVND (reference sequence). The CDR3 has 14 residues. CDR3 region: CASRAAGARDTQYF. CDR3 bases: TGTGCCAGTAGGGCAGCGGGAGCCAGAGATACGCAGTATTTT.

Only one count was recorded for this clone. V is TRBV4-3 and J is TRBJ1-6; 7 nucleotides match TRBD1. The CDR3 loop spans 15 amino acids. J gave up 8 bases and V 6 bases, and 10 bases lay outside the gene matches. CDR1 and CDR2 (germline): LGHNA, YSLEER. The CDR3 loop is CASSQIQGRDSPLHF. CDR3 sequence (DNA): TGCGCCAGCAGTCAAATACAGGGGAGAGATTCACCCCTCCACTTT.

This clone has only a few counts. The rearrangement joins TRBV5-1 to TRBJ2-7; TRBD2 agrees at 7 bases. This CDR3 comprises 15 residues. Germline trimming cut 0 bases from V and 4 bases from J; bases unmatched to any gene: 7. In germline, CDR1 is SGHRS, CDR2 YFSETQ. For the CDR3, the DNA is TGCGCCAGCAGCTTGGGGGCTAGCGGAGATTACGAGCAGTACTTC. Its translation is CASSLGASGDYEQYF.

The chain links TRBV19 to TRBJ2-7; possible D gene TRBD1, 6 bases. Trimming cost V 6 bases and J 2 bases, with 11 bases left between them. The CDR3 extends over 13 amino acids. CDR1 is LNHDA and CDR2 is SQIVND in the germline V gene (reference sequence). The CDR3 is CASRRTDAYEQYF. The DNA of the CDR3 is TGTGCCAGTAGAAGGACAGATGCCTACGAGCAGTACTTC. Filled out from reference TRBV19 and TRBJ2-7, the complete variable domain reads DGGITQSPKYLFRKEGQNVTLSCEQNLNHDAMYWYRQDPGQGLRLIYYSQIVNDFQKGDIAEGYSVSREKKESFPLTVTSAQKNPTAFYLCASRRTDAYEQYFGPGTRLTVT.

There are a few counts of this clone. The chain combines TRBV29-1 with TRBJ2-2; tentatively, D is TRBD1 (6 bases). Per the germline V gene, CDR1 is SQVTM and CDR2 is ANQGSEA. V lost 3 bases, J lost 5 bases, and 13 bases lay in between. This CDR3 region has 14 residues. The CDR3 sequence: CSVEIRGRTGELFF. CDR3 DNA: TGCAGCGTTGAGATCAGGGGACGGACCGGGGAGCTGTTTTTT.

This clone was detected once. The chain combines TRBV25-1 with TRBJ1-6; 9 bases match TRBD1. The germline V gene has CDR1 MGHDK and CDR2 SYGVNS. The CDR3 sequence is 15 residues long. J was trimmed by 10 bases and V by 8 bases; bases with no gene match: 12. The CDR3 nucleotides are TGTGCCAGCCAAGAACCCGGGACAGGGAAATCACCCCTCCACTTT. Its translation: CASQEPGTGKSPLHF.

The gene calls are TRBV7-3 and TRBJ1-3; D may be TRBD1 (5 bases). Germline lookup yields CDR1 SGHTA and CDR2 FQGTGA. The V end was cut by 5 bases, the J end by 8 bases, with 13 bases between. The CDR3 is 13 residues long. The chain's CDR3 is CASSQGTGDTIYF. The CDR3 DNA is TGTGCCAGCAGCCAAGGGACGGGGGACACCATATATTTT.